The rows below give T cell receptor beta chains drawn from one sample of a study of T-cell reconstitution after alpha-beta-depleted transplantation in children. One entry per CDR3 protein results from TCRdb running MiXCR on the PCR reads. The data hold about 980,000 distinct CDR3 sequences, with roughly 29% observed a single time. Sequences were derived from PBMCs, mostly from graft donor cells, sampled 360 days after TCRalphabeta/CD19-depleted stem cell transplant. The origin of the receptors is a boy younger than two who had a stem cell transplant for SCID, so the T cells may come from the graft donor. Both conserved end residues are part of each CDR3. Fields, in order: clone size, D gene, V gene, J gene, CDR3 DNA, CDR3 protein. A D gene is named only where the DNA matches it firmly. The listing skips clone size in some rows; elsewhere it reads once, few, many or a size class.

-,-,TRBV2,TRBJ1-4,TGTGCCAGCCGTACAGGCGGTAGTGAAAAACTGTTTTTT,CASRTGGSEKLFF
few,-,TRBV20-1,TRBJ2-3,TGCAGTGCTAGAGATGTTTCTTCGCGGGGAACAGATACGCAGTATTTT,CSARDVSSRGTDTQYF
-,TRBD2,TRBV5-1,TRBJ2-2,TGCGCCAGCAGCTCCCTAGCGGGGGGGCCGACCGGGGAGCTGTTTTTT,CASSSLAGGPTGELFF
-,-,TRBV6-5,TRBJ2-2,TGTGCCAGCAGTTACCTGAGACAGGAGGCCGGGGAGCTGTTTTTT,CASSYLRQEAGELFF
-,-,TRBV5-1,TRBJ2-4,TGCGCCAGCAGCTTAGACAGGAGGGAGGACATTCAGTACTTC,CASSLDRREDIQYF
-,-,TRBV12-3/TRBV12-4,TRBJ1-2,TGTGCCAGCAGTTTCTCGGGGCAAGCTGGCTACACCTTC,CASSFSGQAGYTF
-,TRBD1,TRBV12-3/TRBV12-4,TRBJ1-5,TGTGCCAGCAGTCCCGGACAGGGTTTGGGCAATCAGCCCCAGCATTTT,CASSPGQGLGNQPQHF
-,-,TRBV2,TRBJ1-1,TGTGCCAGCAGCGGACCAGCTATGGGCACTGAAGCTTTCTTT,CASSGPAMGTEAFF
few,-,TRBV2,TRBJ1-6,TGTGCCAGCAGGAGGCAGGGGCAAAATTCACCCCTCCACTTT,CASRRQGQNSPLHF
few,-,TRBV20-1,TRBJ2-3,TGCAGTGCTAGAGGTTGGTGGCCAGATACGCAGTATTTT,CSARGWWPDTQYF
few,TRBD1,TRBV5-1,TRBJ2-3,TGCGCCAGCAGCCCCAGACAGGGAATCTACACAGATACGCAGTATTTT,CASSPRQGIYTDTQYF
-,-,TRBV5-6,TRBJ2-1,TGTGCCAGCAGCTTCGGTCGTAAGCACAATGAGCAGTTCTTC,CASSFGRKHNEQFF
-,-,TRBV29-1,TRBJ2-2,TGCAGCGTTATGGTCGGGGAGCTGTTTTTT,CSVMVGELFF
few,TRBD2,TRBV7-8,TRBJ2-3,TGTGCCAGCAGTTTTTTACGGGGGGGCACAGATACGCAGTATTTT,CASSFLRGGTDTQYF
-,TRBD1,TRBV11-1,TRBJ1-4,TGTGCCAGCAGCTCCGGGACAGGAGGGTCTGCAACTAATGAAAAACTGTTTTTT,CASSSGTGGSATNEKLFF
-,-,TRBV6-1,TRBJ2-7,TGTGCCAGCAGTCGCACAAGGCAGGGGTACGAGCAGTACTTC,CASSRTRQGYEQYF
-,TRBD2,TRBV12-3/TRBV12-4,TRBJ2-1,TGTGCCAGCAGTTTAAAGGTGCGGGGGGACAATGAGCAGTTCTTC,CASSLKVRGDNEQFF
-,-,TRBV20-1,TRBJ1-1,TGCAGTGCTAGCCCTGAGGGGGAATCTTTTCGGGTTGAAGCTTTCTTT,CSASPEGESFRVEAFF
-,-,TRBV12-5,TRBJ2-1,TGTGCTAGTGGGGGTGACAGGAGCACCTACAATGAGCAGTTCTTC,CASGGDRSTYNEQFF
-,-,TRBV7-2,TRBJ2-7,TGTGCCAGCAGCCCTTACAGGATCTCCTACGAGCAGTACTTC,CASSPYRISYEQYF
-,TRBD1,TRBV11-2,TRBJ2-5,TGTGCCAGCAGCCCGGACGGGACAGAACAAGAGACCCAGTACTTC,CASSPDGTEQETQYF
-,-,TRBV7-2,TRBJ1-1,TGTGCCAGCAGCTTAACGTTCACTGAAGCTTTCTTT,CASSLTFTEAFF
once,TRBD1,TRBV5-6,TRBJ2-2,TGTGCCAGCAGCTTGTACCTGTGGACAGGGGAGCCCGGGGAGCTGTTTTTT,CASSLYLWTGEPGELFF
many,-,TRBV7-6,TRBJ2-7,TGTGCCAGCAGTCGAGACCGGAACTACGAGCAGTACTTC,CASSRDRNYEQYF
-,-,TRBV15,TRBJ2-1,TGTGCCACCAGCAGAGAGTGGGGTGCCAATGAGCAGTTCTTC,CATSREWGANEQFF
few,-,TRBV7-8,TRBJ2-5,TGTGCCAGCAGCTTAGTAAGGGCGCCACAAGAGACCCAGTACTTC,CASSLVRAPQETQYF
-,TRBD2,TRBV6-1,TRBJ2-2,TGTGCCAGCAGCCCCGGACTAGCTCTGATCGGGGAGCTGTTTTTT,CASSPGLALIGELFF